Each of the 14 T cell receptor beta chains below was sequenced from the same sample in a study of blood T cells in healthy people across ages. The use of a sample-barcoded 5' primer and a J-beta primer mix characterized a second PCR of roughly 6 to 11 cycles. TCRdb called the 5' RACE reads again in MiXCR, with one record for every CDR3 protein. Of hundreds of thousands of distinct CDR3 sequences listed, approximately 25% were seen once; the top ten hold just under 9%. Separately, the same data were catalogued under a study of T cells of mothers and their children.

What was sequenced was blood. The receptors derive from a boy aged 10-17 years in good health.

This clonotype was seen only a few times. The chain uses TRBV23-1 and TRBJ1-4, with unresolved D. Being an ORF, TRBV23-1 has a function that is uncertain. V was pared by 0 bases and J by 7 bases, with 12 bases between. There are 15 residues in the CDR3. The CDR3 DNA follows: TGCGCCAGCAGTCAATCTTGGGTAGATGGTGAAAAACTGTTTTTT. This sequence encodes CASSQSWVDGEKLFF.

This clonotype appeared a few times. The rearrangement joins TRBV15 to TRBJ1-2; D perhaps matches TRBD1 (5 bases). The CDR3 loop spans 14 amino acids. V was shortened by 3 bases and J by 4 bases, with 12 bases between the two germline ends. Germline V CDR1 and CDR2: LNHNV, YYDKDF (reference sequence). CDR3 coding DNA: TGTGCCACCAGCAGGAGGGGACGGACCTATGGCTACACCTTC. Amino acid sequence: CATSRRGRTYGYTF. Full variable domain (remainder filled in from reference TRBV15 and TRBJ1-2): DAMVIQNPRYQVTQFGKPVTLSCSQTLNHNVMYWYQQKSSQAPKLLFHYYDKDFNNEADTPDNFQSRRPNTSFCFLDIRSPGLGDTAMYLCATSRRGRTYGYTFGSGTRLTVV.

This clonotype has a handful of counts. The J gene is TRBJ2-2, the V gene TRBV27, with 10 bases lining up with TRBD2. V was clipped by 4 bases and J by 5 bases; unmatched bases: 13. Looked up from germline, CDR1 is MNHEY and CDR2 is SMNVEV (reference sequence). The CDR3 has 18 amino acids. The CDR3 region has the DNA TGTGCCAGCAGTTCCCCAGGCCTAGCGGGAGATGGGACCGGGGAGCTGTTTTTT. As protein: CASSSPGLAGDGTGELFF.

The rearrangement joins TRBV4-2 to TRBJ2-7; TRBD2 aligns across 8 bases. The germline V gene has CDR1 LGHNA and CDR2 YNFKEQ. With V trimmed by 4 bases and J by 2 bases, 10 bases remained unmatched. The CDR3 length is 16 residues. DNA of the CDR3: TGTGCCAGCAGCCCCGGGGGTGGCGGGAGGACCTACGAGCAGTACTTC. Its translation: CASSPGGGGRTYEQYF.

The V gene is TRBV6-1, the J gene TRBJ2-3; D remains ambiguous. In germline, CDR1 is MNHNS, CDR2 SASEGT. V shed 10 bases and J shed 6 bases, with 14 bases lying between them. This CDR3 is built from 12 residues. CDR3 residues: CATIPGWDTQYF. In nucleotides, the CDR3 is TGTGCCACCATCCCTGGGTGGGATACGCAGTATTTT.

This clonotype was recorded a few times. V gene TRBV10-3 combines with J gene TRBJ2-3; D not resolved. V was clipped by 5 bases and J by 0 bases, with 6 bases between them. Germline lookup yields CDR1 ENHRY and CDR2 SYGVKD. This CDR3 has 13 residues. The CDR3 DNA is TGTGCCATCAGTACCGACAGCACAGATACGCAGTATTTT. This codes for CAISTDSTDTQYF.

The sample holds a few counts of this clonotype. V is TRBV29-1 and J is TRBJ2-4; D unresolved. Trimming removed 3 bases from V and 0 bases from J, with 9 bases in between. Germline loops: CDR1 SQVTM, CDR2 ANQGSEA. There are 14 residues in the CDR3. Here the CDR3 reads CSVEKVLAKNIQYF. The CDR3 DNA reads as TGCAGCGTTGAGAAGGTCTTAGCCAAAAACATTCAGTACTTC.

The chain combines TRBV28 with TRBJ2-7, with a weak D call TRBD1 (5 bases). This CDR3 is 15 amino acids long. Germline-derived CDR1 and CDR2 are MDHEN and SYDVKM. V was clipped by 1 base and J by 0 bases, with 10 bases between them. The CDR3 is CASSLSGHLSYEQYF. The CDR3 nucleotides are TGTGCCAGCAGTTTATCAGGACATCTCTCCTACGAGCAGTACTTC.

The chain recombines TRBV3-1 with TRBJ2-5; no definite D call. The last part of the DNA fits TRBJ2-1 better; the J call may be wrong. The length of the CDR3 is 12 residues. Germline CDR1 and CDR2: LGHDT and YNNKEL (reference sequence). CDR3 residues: CASSQSDNEQFF. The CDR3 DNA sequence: TGTGCCAGCAGCCAATCAGACAATGAGCAGTTCTTC.

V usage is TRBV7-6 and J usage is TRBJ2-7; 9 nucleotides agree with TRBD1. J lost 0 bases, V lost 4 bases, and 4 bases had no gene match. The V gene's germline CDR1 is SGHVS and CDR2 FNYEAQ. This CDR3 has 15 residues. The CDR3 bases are TGTGCCAGCAGCTCGGGACAGGGAAACTCCTACGAGCAGTACTTC. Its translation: CASSSGQGNSYEQYF.

Here the CDR3 reads CASSMRTGSSYEQYF. The CDR3 DNA reads TGTGCCAGCAGCATGAGGACGGGGAGCTCCTACGAGCAGTACTTC. The rearrangement links TRBV5-4 to TRBJ2-7, with TRBD2 as a possible D gene (5 bases). V lost 4 bases, J lost 0 bases, and 14 bases lay in between. Germline V lookup: CDR1 SGHNT, CDR2 YYREEE (reference sequence). This CDR3 is built from 15 residues.

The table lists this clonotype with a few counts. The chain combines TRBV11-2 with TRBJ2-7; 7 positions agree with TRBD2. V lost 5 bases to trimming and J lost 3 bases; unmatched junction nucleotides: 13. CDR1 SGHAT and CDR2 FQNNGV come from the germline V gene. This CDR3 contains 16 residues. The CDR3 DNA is TGTGCCAGCAGCCCGGGGCGGGGGATGGGGAACTACGAGCAGTACTTC. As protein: CASSPGRGMGNYEQYF.

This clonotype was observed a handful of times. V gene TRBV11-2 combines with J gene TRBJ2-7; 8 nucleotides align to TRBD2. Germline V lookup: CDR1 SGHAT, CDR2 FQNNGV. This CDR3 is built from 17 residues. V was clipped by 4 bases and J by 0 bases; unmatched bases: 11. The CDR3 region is CASSCRRERGCSYEQYF. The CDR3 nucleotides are TGTGCCAGCAGCTGTCGCCGGGAGCGGGGGTGCTCCTACGAGCAGTACTTC.

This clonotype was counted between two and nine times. CDR3: CASSQDRGDGYNEQFF. The CDR3 coding sequence is TGCGCCAGCAGCCAAGATAGGGGGGACGGATACAATGAGCAGTTCTTC. V and J are TRBV4-1 and TRBJ2-1; D tentatively fits TRBD1 or TRBD2 (6 bases each). Per germline, CDR1 MGHRA and CDR2 YSYEKL. The V and J ends lost 0 bases and 4 bases respectively, with 13 bases between them. The CDR3 runs 16 residues.